The clone carrying this T cell receptor beta chain was observed a handful of times. This table comes from immunoSEQ multiplex PCR, and its TCRdb copy is limited to in-frame clones, with some not included. The repertoire holds about 200,000 clones, with about 88% as singletons. CDR1 ENHRY and CDR2 SYGVKD come from the germline V gene. Trimming shortened V by 5 bases and J by 0 bases, and 10 bases separated the two germline ends. The CDR3 totals 14 residues. The data are from a study of blood T cell repertoires in COVID-19. This clonotype was sampled from a man between 18 and 35 years old with active or convalescent COVID-19. Material for sequencing was peripheral blood. The V call is TRBV10-3, the J call TRBJ1-2, with TRBD1 as a possible D gene (5 bases). The DNA for the CDR3 is TGTGCCATCAGTACAGGTACAACTAACTATGGCTACACCTTC. Translation: CAISTGTTNYGYTF.